This T cell receptor (beta chain) is from a study of shared T cell receptors in the human thymus (dated by TCRdb to about 2021). In the study overall: The study examined how the human thymus generates shared, self-reactive T-cell receptor alpha chains.

V is pared back by 2 bases and J by 0 bases, with 25 bases lying between the germline termini. CDR1 KGHSH and CDR2 LQKENI were looked up in the germline V gene. The CDR3 goes from the cysteine to the phenylalanine over 21 residues. The CDR3 DNA has 63 bases and is translated from base 1. Of note for this clone: It has no known antigen specificity. Base quality data are lacking; no much larger clone is found one base away.

Library prep was done by the immunoSEQ multiplex PCR assay. In its TCRdb copy, this immuneACCESS table keeps in-frame sequences only and misses some clones. Where compared with another copy, unresolved V genes explain less than half of these, and the others have no known cause. The sample yields approximately 760,000 clones; roughly 88% were counted once. The top ten hold around 0.0094% of the sample. These data are also associated with another study on human thymus T cells. According to the second study: The donors were immunologically healthy infants in Finland who had open corrective cardiac surgery for congenital heart defects. Thymus tissue was collected as surgical resects that were removed during corrective cardiac surgery. Both the thymic and the peripheral blood repertoires appeared to show biased V and J gene segment usage. According to the related research, thymic TCR repertoires were highly overlapping among unrelated individuals. The study characterized TCR alpha and beta repertoires from fewer than ten infant thymus samples and a few related peripheral blood samples. Donor ages ranging from about 7 to 250 days were recorded, and 5 or 6 male and a couple of female infants were included in the cohort. Thymocytes were mechanically released from the tissue and were stored as pellets of 10-30 million cells at -70 degrees C. A QIAsymphony instrument was used to extract genomic DNA from the frozen cell pellets. The immunoSEQ multiplex PCR assay was used to amplify the TCRB and TCRAD loci from a standardized quantity of quality-controlled genomic DNA. The V(D)J region was spanned by amplicons of a length sufficient to cover the CDR3 and to identify V and J genes. The amplicons were sequenced on an Illumina platform via the commercial immunoSEQ service. Corrections for primer bias and sequencing errors followed previously described methods, while TCRAD and TCRB definitions were based on the IMGT database. The repertoires were analysed using immunoSEQ Analyzer 3.0 and VDJTools for basic statistics, V/J segment usage, diversity estimates, rarefaction and pairwise overlap. Chao1, ChaoE, Efron-Thisted, Shannon and inverse Simpson indices were used to estimate diversity, which was also estimated on datasets down-sampled to the smallest sample. Repertoire overlap used strict matching of CDR3 nucleotide sequence, V gene and J gene, with Jaccard-based multidimensional scaling clustering. On average, thymus samples yielded some 810,000 unique TCRB clonotypes, whereas blood samples yielded about 80,000.

The TCR originated in a girl under three years old with a congenital heart defect. Donor details come from another sample of the same person, matched by shared clones. In this chain, TRBV18 is recombined with TRBJ1-4; the D region possibly corresponds to TRBD1 (6 bases align). Sequenced: thymocytes. The DNA sequence is as follows: TGTGCCAGCTCACCAATAAAAGTCGAGACAGGTTGGGGGCCAACTAATGAAAAACTGTTTTTT. This is translated as CASSPIKVETGWGPTNEKLFF.